This T cell receptor (beta chain) was obtained from a study of blood T cell repertoires in COVID-19. Study details: PBMCs, B-cell-depleted T cells, or T cells were the source of the cDNA or gDNA that made up the material.

Libraries were prepared by immunoSEQ multiplex PCR; TCRdb keeps only in-frame clonotypes and omits some of them. The repertoire holds about 220,000 clones, with 90% as singletons. Trimming pared 2 bases from V and 0 bases from J, leaving 20 bases between. The germline V gene has CDR1 SGHTA and CDR2 FQGNSA. The CDR3 length is 18 residues. Recruitment covered 25 or so US areas and drew participants whose ages spanned roughly 18 to 100 years. The receptor's source is a man aged 30 to 45 who had been exposed to COVID-19. The chain uses TRBV7-2 and TRBJ2-7; weak D call: TRBD2 (6 bases). The specimen was PBMCs or T cells enriched from blood (not recorded which). The CDR3 DNA sequence: TGTGCCAGCAGCTTATTGAGACACCGGACGGGGGACTCCTACGAGCAGTACTTC. Protein: CASSLLRHRTGDSYEQYF.